This entry lists 26 T cell receptor beta chains sequenced from one sample in a study of T cell responses to AZD1222 COVID-19 vaccine. Sequencing used immunoSEQ multiplex PCR; TCRdb keeps in-frame clones, though not all of them. The table includes more than 80,000 clones, roughly 87% detected once. Specimen: peripheral blood, collected on day 0 of AZD1222 vaccination. These receptors were obtained from an adult in good health.

The V and J genes are TRBV2 and TRBJ2-1, with 10 bases fitting TRBD2. The CDR3 extends over 16 amino acids. Germline trimming cut 4 bases from V and 6 bases from J; bases unmatched to any gene: 9. Germline V CDR1 and CDR2: SNHLY, FYNNEI. CDR3 sequence (DNA): TGTGCCAGCAGTGGGGCTAGCGGGAGCTTTCTCAATGAGCAGTTCTTC. This translates into CASSGASGSFLNEQFF.

The gene calls are TRBV5-1 and TRBJ1-2; TRBD1 matches at 7 bases. Germline values: CDR1 SGHRS, CDR2 YFSETQ. Unmatched junction bases numbered 12, after V lost 4 bases and J lost 3 bases. CDR3 length: 16 residues. The CDR3, as DNA: TGCGCCAGCAGCCTCAACGACAGGGCCCCCGACTATGGCTACACCTTC. It encodes CASSLNDRAPDYGYTF.

This chain joins TRBV5-1 and TRBJ1-6; D is possibly TRBD1 (5 bases). The CDR3 has 14 residues. Germline CDR1 is SGHRS and CDR2 is YFSETQ. The germline V and J ends were trimmed by 10 bases and 6 bases, with 17 bases remaining between them. CDR3 region: CASRGETANSPLHF. The CDR3 DNA reads as TGCGCCTCCCGGGGGGAGACAGCTAATTCACCCCTCCACTTT.

This sequence joins TRBV7-8 and TRBJ1-2; 9 nucleotides match TRBD1. There are 14 residues in the CDR3. CDR1 is SGHVS and CDR2 is FQNEAQ in the germline V gene. The V gene end was trimmed by 4 bases and the J gene end by 3 bases; junction bases not matched to a gene: 3. The CDR3 DNA reads TGTGCCAGCAGCTCCAACAGGGGGCACTATGGCTACACCTTC. Translating gives CASSSNRGHYGYTF.

The J gene is TRBJ2-1, the V gene TRBV14; D is uncertain. The CDR3 totals 13 residues. V was shortened by 1 base and J by 9 bases, with 10 bases between the two germline ends. Germline V gene sequence: CDR1 SGHDN, CDR2 FVKESK. DNA for the CDR3: TGTGCCAGCAGCCAAGTAAGGGTACGTGAGCAGTTCTTC. Translating gives CASSQVRVREQFF.

V is TRBV7-9 and J is TRBJ1-1; D remains unclear. The V end was cut by 4 bases, the J end by 6 bases, with 9 bases between. Looked up from germline, CDR1 is SEHNR and CDR2 is FQNEAQ (reference sequence). There are 12 residues in the CDR3. The CDR3 spells CASSSEVAEAFF. CDR3 nucleotide sequence: TGTGCCAGCAGCTCAGAGGTCGCTGAAGCTTTCTTT.

The V call is TRBV12-3 or TRBV12-4, the J call TRBJ2-3; unclear D gene. CDR3 length: 13 amino acids. The V and J ends lost 2 bases and 3 bases respectively, with 6 bases between them. The chain's CDR3 is CASSLSGTDTQYF. The DNA for the CDR3 is TGTGCCAGCAGTTTATCCGGAACAGATACGCAGTATTTT.

The V gene is TRBV2, the J gene TRBJ2-1; 11 positions match TRBD2. The ends lost 5 bases at V and 5 bases at J; junction bases unmatched: 8. This CDR3 has 16 residues. Germline V gene data show CDR1 as SNHLY and CDR2 as FYNNEI. Here the CDR3 reads CASSFSSGRTHNEQFF. CDR3 in DNA: TGTGCCAGCAGTTTTTCTAGCGGGAGGACCCACAATGAGCAGTTCTTC.

The chain has TRBV7-8 and TRBJ2-1; TRBD2 matches at 10 bases. The germline gives CDR1 SGHVS, CDR2 FQNEAQ. This CDR3 region has 16 residues. The V gene end was trimmed by 5 bases and the J gene end by 8 bases; junction bases not matched to a gene: 12. CDR3 amino acids: CASSALTSGMKYEQFF. In DNA form, the CDR3 reads TGTGCCAGCAGCGCACTAACTAGCGGGATGAAATATGAGCAGTTCTTC.

This chain uses TRBV27 with TRBJ1-2, with 7 bases matching TRBD1. CDR1 and CDR2 (germline): MNHEY, SMNVEV (reference sequence). The CDR3 extends over 13 amino acids. The J segment lost 7 bases and the V segment lost 5 bases, leaving 7 bases of the junction unmatched. The CDR3 nucleotides are TGTGCCAGCAGTCCACGGACAGGTGGTGGCTACACCTTC. The encoded protein is CASSPRTGGGYTF.

V and J are TRBV28 and TRBJ2-2; D remains unclear. V was clipped by 2 bases and J by 8 bases, with 3 bases between them. Germline CDR1 is MDHEN and CDR2 is SYDVKM. CDR3 length: 11 amino acids. CDR3 sequence (DNA): TGTGCCAGCAGTTTACCGGGGGAGCTGTTTTTT. Translation: CASSLPGELFF.

This chain connects TRBV24-1 to TRBJ1-6; D may be TRBD1 (5 bases). V was pared by 5 bases and J by 7 bases, with 8 bases between. This CDR3 is 13 amino acids long. Germline values: CDR1 KGHDR, CDR2 SFDVKD. CDR3 sequence (DNA): TGTGCCACCAGTGGGGGGATCAATTCACCCCTCCACTTT. Its protein is CATSGGINSPLHF.

The chain couples TRBV11-2 to TRBJ2-1; D is tentatively TRBD1 or TRBD2 (5 bases each). V was cut by 3 bases and J by 10 bases, with 19 bases left in between. The CDR3 is 15 residues long. Germline assignment: CDR1 SGHAT and CDR2 FQNNGV. The CDR3, as DNA: TGTGCCAGCAGCTTTCAACTAGGGGACGCGAGCGAGCAGTTCTTC. Translating gives CASSFQLGDASEQFF. The full variable domain, its missing parts supplied by reference TRBV11-2 and TRBJ2-1, is EAGVAQSPRYKIIEKRQSVAFWCNPISGHATLYWYQQILGQGPKLLIQFQNNGVVDDSQLPKDRFSAERLKGVDSTLKIQPAKLEDSAVYLCASSFQLGDASEQFFGPGTRLTVL.

The rearrangement joins TRBV9 to TRBJ1-1; D gene unclear. This CDR3 has 13 residues. Trimming took off 2 bases at V and 6 bases at J, with 11 bases between the two ends. The germline gives CDR1 SGDLS, CDR2 YYNGEE. In DNA form, the CDR3 reads TGTGCCAGCAGCGTTGGGGAGAGGGCTGAAGCTTTCTTT. It specifies CASSVGERAEAFF.

The CDR3 loop reads CASSPVRGRSTNEKLFF. The CDR3 bases are TGTGCCAGCTCACCAGTCAGGGGGAGATCAACTAATGAAAAACTGTTTTTT. V is TRBV18 and J is TRBJ1-4, with 7 positions matching TRBD1. Losses at the gene ends were 2 bases for V and 0 bases for J; bases not matched to a gene: 6. The CDR3 extends over 17 amino acids. Germline CDR1 is KGHSH and CDR2 is LQKENI.

This clone was observed once. The rearrangement links TRBV5-1 to TRBJ2-3; no reliable D call. CDR3 length: 13 amino acids. The V end lost 1 base, the J end lost 5 bases, and 8 bases lay between the germline ends. CDR1 and CDR2 from the germline V gene are SGHRS and YFSETQ. This CDR3 is CASSLSAVDTQYF. In DNA, the CDR3 is TGCGCCAGCAGCTTGTCGGCGGTAGATACGCAGTATTTT. Supplemented by reference TRBV5-1 and TRBJ2-3, the full variable domain reads KAGVTQTPRYLIKTRGQQVTLSCSPISGHRSVSWYQQTPGQGLQFLFEYFSETQRNKGNFPGRFSGRQFSNSRSEMNVSTLELGDSALYLCASSLSAVDTQYFGPGTRLTVL.

The chain combines TRBV7-3 with TRBJ2-2, with 11 nucleotides matching TRBD2. J lost 4 bases, V lost 5 bases, and 3 bases had no gene match. Germline loops: CDR1 SGHTA, CDR2 FQGTGA. The CDR3 has 15 residues. The CDR3 nucleotides read TGTGCCAGCAGCATCGGACTAGCGGGCACCGGGGAGCTGTTTTTT. Residues: CASSIGLAGTGELFF.

The V call is TRBV5-1, the J call TRBJ2-7, with a possible D match to TRBD2 (7 bases). V dropped 0 bases and J dropped 3 bases, with 16 bases sitting between them. Germline V gene sequence: CDR1 SGHRS, CDR2 YFSETQ. The CDR3 sequence is 16 residues long. As DNA, the CDR3 is TGCGCCAGCAGCTTGGCCTGGGGGGGCGCAGACTACGAGCAGTACTTC. Amino acid sequence: CASSLAWGGADYEQYF.

The chain is built from TRBV7-3 and TRBJ1-1, with unresolved D. V was pared by 1 base and J by 4 bases, with 13 bases between. Germline CDR1 and CDR2: SGHTA and FQGTGA. The CDR3 consists of 15 residues. The CDR3 DNA is TGTGCCAGCAGCTTAATGGGAGATCTAACCACTGAAGCTTTCTTT. This sequence encodes CASSLMGDLTTEAFF.

The rearrangement joins TRBV10-3 to TRBJ2-1; no clear D gene. The CDR3 spans 13 residues. Germline lookup yields CDR1 ENHRY and CDR2 SYGVKD. Trimming pared 7 bases from V and 6 bases from J, leaving 13 bases between. The chain's CDR3 is CAIIASPGNEQFF. As DNA, the CDR3 is TGTGCCATCATAGCCTCTCCCGGCAATGAGCAGTTCTTC.

The rearrangement uses TRBV28 and TRBJ1-2; D gene uncertain. Germline V lookup: CDR1 MDHEN, CDR2 SYDVKM. The CDR3 spans 14 residues. Deletions cut 7 bases from V and 8 bases from J, with 20 bases between. For the CDR3, the DNA is TGTGCCAGCATAGGCGGACCCTCCTTAGGGGGCTACACCTTC. Protein sequence: CASIGGPSLGGYTF.

The chain uses TRBV29-1 and TRBJ2-3; 8 bases match TRBD2. V was pared by 4 bases and J by 1 base, with 7 bases of the junction left unmatched. From germline, CDR1 is SQVTM and CDR2 ANQGSEA. CDR3 length equals 15 residues. CDR3 in DNA: TGCAGCGTTGGGTTGCGGGAGGTGGGCACAGATACGCAGTATTTT. Amino acids: CSVGLREVGTDTQYF.

This clone was seen a handful of times. The chain has TRBV18 and TRBJ2-7; 8 bases match TRBD2. This CDR3 contains 16 residues. Germline V gene sequence: CDR1 KGHSH, CDR2 LQKENI. With V trimmed by 2 bases and J by 5 bases, 11 bases remained unmatched. The CDR3 coding sequence is TGTGCCAGCTCACCAGATTTTGCGGGAGGTGGCCACGAGCAGTACTTC. Translating gives CASSPDFAGGGHEQYF.

This clone showed up just once. The chain employs TRBV7-2 and TRBJ2-6; either TRBD1 or TRBD2 may fit D (5 bases each). Looked up from germline, CDR1 is SGHTA and CDR2 is FQGNSA. V was trimmed by 2 bases and J by 0 bases, leaving 14 bases between them. CDR3 size: 18 residues. The chain's CDR3 is CASSLFSKRGSGANVLTF. The DNA for the CDR3 is TGTGCCAGCAGCTTATTTTCAAAGAGGGGCTCTGGGGCCAACGTCCTGACTTTC.

CDR3 residues: CASSPPRADQREQYF. The CDR3 DNA reads as TGTGCCAGCAGTCCGCCGCGGGCAGACCAGCGGGAGCAGTACTTC. The genes are TRBV6-5 and TRBJ2-7; tentatively, D is TRBD2 (5 bases). The V gene's germline CDR1 is MNHEY and CDR2 SVGAGI. V shed 5 bases and J shed 7 bases, with 21 bases lying between them. The CDR3 is 15 residues long.

V is TRBV3-1 (or the pseudogene TRBV3-2) and J is TRBJ2-3; 7 positions agree with TRBD1. There are 17 residues in the CDR3. Germline V CDR1 and CDR2: LGHDT, YNNKEL (reference sequence). V dropped 0 bases and J dropped 2; count of bases not matched to a gene: 8. The CDR3 coding sequence is TGTGCCAGCAGCCAAGATAACAGGGGACCTCACACAGATACGCAGTATTTT. This encodes CASSQDNRGPHTDTQYF.